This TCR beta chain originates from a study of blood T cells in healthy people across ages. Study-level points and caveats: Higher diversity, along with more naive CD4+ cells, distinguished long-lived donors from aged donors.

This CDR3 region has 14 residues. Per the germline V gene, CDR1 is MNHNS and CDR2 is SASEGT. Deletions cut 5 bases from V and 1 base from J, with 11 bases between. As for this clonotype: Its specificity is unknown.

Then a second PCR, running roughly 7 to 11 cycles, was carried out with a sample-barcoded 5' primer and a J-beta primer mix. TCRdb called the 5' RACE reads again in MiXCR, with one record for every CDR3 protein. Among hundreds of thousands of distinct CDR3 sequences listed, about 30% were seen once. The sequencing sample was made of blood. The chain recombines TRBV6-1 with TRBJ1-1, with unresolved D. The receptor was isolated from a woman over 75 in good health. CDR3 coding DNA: TGTGCCAGCAGTAAGGAGTCCACGAACACTGAAGCTTTCTTT. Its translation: CASSKESTNTEAFF.